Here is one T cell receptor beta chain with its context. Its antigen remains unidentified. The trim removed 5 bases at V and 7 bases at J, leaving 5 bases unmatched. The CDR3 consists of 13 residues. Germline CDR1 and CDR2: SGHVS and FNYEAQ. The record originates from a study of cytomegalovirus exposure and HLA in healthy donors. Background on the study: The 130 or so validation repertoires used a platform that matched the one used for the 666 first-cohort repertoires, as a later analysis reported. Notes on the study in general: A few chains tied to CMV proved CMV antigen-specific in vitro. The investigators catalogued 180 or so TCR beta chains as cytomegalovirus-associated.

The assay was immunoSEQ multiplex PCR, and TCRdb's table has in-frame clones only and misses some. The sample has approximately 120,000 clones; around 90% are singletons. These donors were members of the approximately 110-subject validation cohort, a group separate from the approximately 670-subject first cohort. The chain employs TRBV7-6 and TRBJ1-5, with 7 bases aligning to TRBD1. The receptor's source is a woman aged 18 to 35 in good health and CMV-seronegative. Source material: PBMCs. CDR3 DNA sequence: TGTGCCAGCAGCCGTACAGGGGAGCAGCCCCAGCATTTT. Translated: CASSRTGEQPQHF.